Listed below are T cell receptor beta chains from one sample, sequenced in a study of blood T cells in healthy people across ages. Via MiXCR, TCRdb re-called the 5' RACE reads, giving one row per CDR3 protein. The table lists about 1.7 million distinct CDR3 sequences, about 28% of them singletons. The specimen was blood. Receptor source: a woman in her 30s in good health. Both conserved end residues are part of each CDR3. A D gene is named only where the DNA matches it firmly. Rows give clone size only sometimes, using once, few, many, or a class for an expanded clone.

>-|TRBJ2-7|-|TRBV5-1
CASSLSGAGVLSYEQYF
TGCGCCAGCAGCTTGAGCGGGGCAGGGGTCCTATCCTACGAGCAGTACTTC
>-|TRBJ2-7|many|TRBV5-1
CASSLGDAPYYEQYF
TGCGCCAGCAGCTTGGGTGACGCACCTTACTACGAGCAGTACTTC
>-|TRBJ2-1|-|TRBV20-1
CSAMVDYNEQFF
TGCAGTGCTATGGTTGACTACAATGAGCAGTTCTTC
>-|TRBJ2-5|many|TRBV29-1
CSGSSGQETQYF
TGCAGCGGAAGTAGCGGACAAGAGACCCAGTACTTC
>-|TRBJ1-1|-|TRBV7-2
CASSLVGKTNTEAFF
TGTGCCAGCAGCTTAGTGGGAAAGACGAACACTGAAGCTTTCTTT
>TRBD2|TRBJ2-3|-|TRBV7-9
CVSSLYLAASTDTQYF
TGTGTCAGCAGCTTGTACCTAGCGGCTAGCACAGATACGCAGTATTTT
>-|TRBJ2-4|-|TRBV12-3/TRBV12-4
CASSLRQADYEQHF
TGTGCCAGCAGTCTACGACAGGCTGACTACGAGCAGCACTTC
>-|TRBJ1-5|few|TRBV6-5
CASRHFQGGSNQPQHF
TGTGCCAGCAGACACTTTCAGGGCGGTAGCAATCAGCCCCAGCATTTT
>-|TRBJ1-1|-|TRBV6-2/TRBV6-3
CASIPPGLATEAFF
TGTGCCAGCATTCCCCCTGGACTGGCCACTGAAGCTTTCTTT
>-|TRBJ2-4|few|TRBV19
CASSSTEGGKNIQYF
TGTGCCAGTAGCTCGACGGAGGGGGGCAAAAACATTCAGTACTTC
>TRBD1|TRBJ1-6|-|TRBV20-1
CSARDRDRRNSPLHF
TGCAGTGCTAGAGATCGGGACAGACGGAATTCACCCCTCCACTTT
>TRBD1|TRBJ1-4|few|TRBV12-3/TRBV12-4
CASSLGQEREKLFF
TGTGCCAGCAGCTTGGGACAGGAAAGGGAAAAACTGTTTTTT
>-|TRBJ1-5|-|TRBV19
CASRSPHSGGLDQPQHF
TGTGCCAGTAGAAGCCCCCACTCAGGAGGTCTGGATCAGCCCCAGCATTTT
>-|TRBJ1-1|few|TRBV21-1
CASSKRRSNTEAFF
TGTGCCAGCAGCAAAAGGCGCTCGAACACTGAAGCTTTCTTT
>TRBD2|TRBJ2-7|few|TRBV5-1
CASSFGGAGDYEQYF
TGCGCCAGCAGCTTCGGGGGAGCGGGAGACTACGAGCAGTACTTC
>-|TRBJ2-1|-|TRBV12-3/TRBV12-4
CASTLTPGRGAGNEQFF
TGTGCCAGCACACTAACGCCGGGACGGGGGGCAGGGAATGAGCAGTTCTTC
>-|TRBJ1-2|few|TRBV6-5
CASSYSGQGRFYGYTF
TGTGCCAGCAGTTACTCGGGGCAGGGCAGGTTTTATGGCTACACCTTC
>-|TRBJ2-3|-|TRBV20-1
CRGGGSASDTQYF
TGCAGGGGGGGCGGGAGCGCGTCAGATACGCAGTATTTT
>-|TRBJ1-3|-|TRBV6-6
CASSYDSGNTIYF
TGTGCCAGCAGTTATGACAGTGGCAACACCATATATTTT
>-|TRBJ2-4|many|TRBV10-3
CAISESMVQGGENIQYF
TGTGCCATCAGTGAGTCGATGGTGCAGGGGGGTGAAAACATTCAGTACTTC
>-|TRBJ2-5|many|TRBV12-3/TRBV12-4
CASTPGGLRETQYF
TGTGCCAGCACCCCTGGGGGCCTAAGGGAGACCCAGTACTTC
>-|TRBJ1-2|many|TRBV5-1
CASSGPDRLIGYTF
TGCGCCAGCAGCGGTCCTGATCGCCTCATTGGCTACACCTTC
>TRBD1|TRBJ2-5|few|TRBV5-4
CASSLALGQAQETQYF
TGTGCCAGCAGCTTGGCCTTGGGACAGGCCCAAGAGACCCAGTACTTC
>TRBD2|TRBJ2-3|-|TRBV5-4
CASSFDPAGGGTDTQYF
TGTGCCAGCAGCTTTGACCCAGCGGGAGGAGGCACAGATACGCAGTATTTT
>-|TRBJ2-5|-|TRBV5-5
CASSLEVAGETQYF
TGTGCCAGCAGCTTGGAAGTGGCGGGAGAGACCCAGTACTTC
>-|TRBJ2-7|-|TRBV6-5
CASSYNGAVLYF
TGTGCCAGCAGTTATAACGGGGCAGTATTGTACTTC
>-|TRBJ1-3|-|TRBV7-9
CASGLSSGNTIYF
TGTGCCAGCGGGTTAAGCTCTGGAAACACCATATATTTT
>-|TRBJ1-1|few|TRBV3-1
CASSQAPVTGQSEAFF
TGTGCCAGCAGCCAAGCCCCCGTGACAGGTCAATCTGAAGCTTTCTTT
>-|TRBJ2-5|-|TRBV29-1
CSVDVSKDF
TGCAGCGTTGACGTCTCCAAGGACTTC
>TRBD1|TRBJ1-6|-|TRBV11-3
CASSLGFPDSRDRSAPLHF
TGTGCCAGCAGCTTAGGCTTCCCGGACTCCCGGGACAGATCTGCACCCCTCCACTTT
>TRBD1|TRBJ1-5|-|TRBV15
CATSRLTGSQPQHF
TGTGCCACCAGCAGATTGACAGGGAGCCAGCCCCAGCATTTT
>-|TRBJ2-7|many|TRBV28
CASSLPGQFYEQYF
TGTGCCAGCAGTTTGCCTGGACAGTTCTACGAGCAGTACTTC
>TRBD1|TRBJ2-1|-|TRBV12-3/TRBV12-4
CASRSRTGSFNNEQFF
TGTGCCAGCAGAAGCCGGACAGGGAGTTTCAACAATGAGCAGTTCTTC
>-|TRBJ2-2|-|TRBV7-2
CASSLQPSRTGELFF
TGTGCCAGCAGCTTACAGCCTAGCAGGACCGGGGAGCTGTTTTTT
>-|TRBJ2-2|-|TRBV9
CASSVVVNTGELFF
TGTGCCAGCAGCGTAGTCGTGAACACCGGGGAGCTGTTTTTT
>-|TRBJ1-2|few|TRBV2
CASRDDRNYSYTF
TGTGCCAGCAGGGACGACAGGAACTATAGCTACACCTTC
>-|TRBJ2-5|-|TRBV9
CASSKPSEVKGTQYF
TGTGCCAGCAGCAAACCTAGCGAGGTAAAAGGGACCCAGTACTTC
>-|TRBJ2-2|-|TRBV5-5
CASSLVGQTNTGELFF
TGTGCCAGCAGCTTGGTGGGCCAAACGAACACCGGGGAGCTGTTTTTT
>-|TRBJ1-2|few|TRBV5-1
CASSSDSWADGYTF
TGCGCCAGCAGCTCGGATTCGTGGGCGGATGGCTACACCTTC
>TRBD2|TRBJ2-1|-|TRBV7-2
CASSHTWREGQARFF
TGTGCCAGCAGCCATACTTGGCGGGAGGGCCAAGCGCGATTCTTC
>-|TRBJ2-3|few|TRBV7-9
CASSPGGDTDTQYF
TGTGCCAGCAGCCCCGGTGGGGACACAGATACGCAGTATTTT
>-|TRBJ1-2|many|TRBV3-1
CASSGGLGGYTF
TGTGCCAGCAGCGGGGGGCTCGGTGGCTACACCTTC
>-|TRBJ2-7|many|TRBV12-3/TRBV12-4
CASSPTTYEQYF
TGTGCCAGCAGTCCGACCACCTACGAGCAGTACTTC
>-|TRBJ2-7|few|TRBV9
CASSGSGDSYEQYF
TGTGCCAGCAGCGGGTCGGGGGACTCCTACGAGCAGTACTTC
>TRBD1|TRBJ1-5|few|TRBV6-6
CASKGQANQPRHF
TGTGCCAGCAAAGGACAGGCAAATCAGCCCCGGCATTTT
>TRBD1|TRBJ1-5|many|TRBV5-1
CASSLGQGSNQPQHF
TGTGCCAGCAGCCTTGGACAGGGTAGCAATCAGCCCCAGCATTTT
>TRBD1|TRBJ1-1|-|TRBV29-1
CSVLRRTGGTEAFF
TGCAGCGTACTCAGAAGGACAGGGGGCACTGAAGCTTTCTTT
>TRBD2|TRBJ2-3|few|TRBV9
CASNEAGGLTDTQYF
TGTGCCAGCAATGAAGCGGGGGGTCTCACAGATACGCAGTATTTT
>-|TRBJ2-3|-|TRBV5-5
CASSYNRGLGDTQYF
TGTGCCAGCAGCTACAACCGGGGTCTCGGGGATACGCAGTATTTT
>TRBD1|TRBJ2-7|few|TRBV20-1
CSASGDRGVDEQYF
TGCAGTGCTAGTGGGGACAGGGGTGTTGACGAGCAGTACTTC
>TRBD1|TRBJ2-1|once|TRBV13
CASSLRTGDMGEQFF
TGTGCCAGCAGCTTAAGGACAGGGGATATGGGTGAGCAGTTCTTC
>-|TRBJ2-3|-|TRBV12-3/TRBV12-4
CASSLNAGVYTDAQYF
TGTGCCAGCAGTTTAAATGCCGGGGTTTACACAGATGCGCAGTATTTT
>-|TRBJ1-5|many|TRBV5-1
CASSRGPNQPQHF
TGTGCCAGCAGCCGAGGCCCTAATCAGCCCCAGCATTTT
>TRBD2|TRBJ2-7|many|TRBV12-3/TRBV12-4
CASSRAGREQYF
TGTGCCAGCAGTAGAGCGGGACGCGAGCAGTACTTC
>TRBD1|TRBJ2-3|few|TRBV6-6
CASREGGQGRWDTQYF
TGTGCCAGCAGGGAAGGAGGACAGGGGAGGTGGGATACGCAGTATTTT
>TRBD1|TRBJ1-2|many|TRBV7-9
CASSPTGDGGYTF
TGTGCCAGCAGCCCGACAGGGGACGGTGGCTACACCTTC
>TRBD2|TRBJ2-3|few|TRBV7-9
CASSPPGGYVGTDTQYF
TGTGCCAGCAGCCCCCCCGGGGGGTATGTGGGGACAGATACGCAGTATTTT
>-|TRBJ2-1|many|TRBV12-3/TRBV12-4
CASSLALSASSYNEQFF
TGTGCCAGCAGTTTAGCGCTAAGCGCAAGCTCCTACAATGAGCAGTTCTTC